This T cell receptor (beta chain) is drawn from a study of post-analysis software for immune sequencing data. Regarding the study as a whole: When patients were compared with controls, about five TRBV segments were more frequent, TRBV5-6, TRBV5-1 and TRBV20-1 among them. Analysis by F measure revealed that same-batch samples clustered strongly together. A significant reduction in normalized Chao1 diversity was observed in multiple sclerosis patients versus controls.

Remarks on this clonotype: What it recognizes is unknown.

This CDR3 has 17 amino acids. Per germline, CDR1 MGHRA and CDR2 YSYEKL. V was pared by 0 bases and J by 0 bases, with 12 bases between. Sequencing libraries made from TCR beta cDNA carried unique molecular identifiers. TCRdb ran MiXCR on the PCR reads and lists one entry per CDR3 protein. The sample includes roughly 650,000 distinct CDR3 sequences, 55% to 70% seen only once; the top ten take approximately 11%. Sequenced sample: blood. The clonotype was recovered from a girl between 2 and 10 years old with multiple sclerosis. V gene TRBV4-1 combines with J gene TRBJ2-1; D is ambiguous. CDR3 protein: CASSQEPLTPSYNEQFF. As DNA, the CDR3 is TGCGCCAGCAGCCAAGAACCCCTGACGCCCTCCTACAATGAGCAGTTCTTC.